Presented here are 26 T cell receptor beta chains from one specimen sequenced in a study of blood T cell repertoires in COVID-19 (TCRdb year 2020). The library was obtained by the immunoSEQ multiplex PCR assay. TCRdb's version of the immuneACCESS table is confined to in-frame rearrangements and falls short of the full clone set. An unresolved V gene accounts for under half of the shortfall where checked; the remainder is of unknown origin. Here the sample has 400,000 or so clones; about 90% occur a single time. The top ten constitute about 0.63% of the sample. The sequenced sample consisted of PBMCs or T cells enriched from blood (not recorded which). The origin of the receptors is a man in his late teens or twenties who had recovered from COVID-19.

CDR3: CASSSTVDRVHSPLHF. The CDR3 DNA is TGTGCCAGCAGCTCCACCGTAGACAGGGTGCATTCACCCCTCCACTTT. V is TRBV7-9 and J is TRBJ1-6, with 7 bases matching TRBD1. This CDR3 region has 16 residues. V lost 4 bases to trimming and J lost 8 bases; unmatched junction nucleotides: 11. The germline V gene encodes CDR1 SEHNR and CDR2 FQNEAQ (reference sequence).

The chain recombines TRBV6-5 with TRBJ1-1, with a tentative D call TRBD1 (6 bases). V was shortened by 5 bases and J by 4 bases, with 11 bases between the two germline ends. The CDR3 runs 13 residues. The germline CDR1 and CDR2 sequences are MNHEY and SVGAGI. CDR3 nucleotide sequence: TGTGCCAGCAGTAGGACAGCGATCACTGAAGCTTTCTTT. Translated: CASSRTAITEAFF.

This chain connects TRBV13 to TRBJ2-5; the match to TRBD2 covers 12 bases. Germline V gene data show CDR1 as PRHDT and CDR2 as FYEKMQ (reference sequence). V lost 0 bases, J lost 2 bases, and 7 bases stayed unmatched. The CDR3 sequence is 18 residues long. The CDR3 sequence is CASSLGPSGGAEQETQYF. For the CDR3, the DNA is TGTGCCAGCAGCTTAGGCCCTAGCGGGGGGGCCGAACAAGAGACCCAGTACTTC.

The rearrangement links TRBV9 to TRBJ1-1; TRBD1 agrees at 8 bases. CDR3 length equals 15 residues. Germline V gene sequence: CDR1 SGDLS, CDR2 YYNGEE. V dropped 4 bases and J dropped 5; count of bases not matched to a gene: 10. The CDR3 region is CASSPSQGARTEAFF. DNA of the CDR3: TGTGCCAGCAGCCCTTCCCAGGGGGCAAGGACTGAAGCTTTCTTT.

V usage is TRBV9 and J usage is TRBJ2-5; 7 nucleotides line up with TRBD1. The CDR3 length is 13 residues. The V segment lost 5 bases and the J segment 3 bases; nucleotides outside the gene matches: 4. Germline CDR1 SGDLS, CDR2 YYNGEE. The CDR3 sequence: CASSDDREETQYF. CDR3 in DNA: TGTGCCAGCAGTGATGACAGGGAAGAGACCCAGTACTTC. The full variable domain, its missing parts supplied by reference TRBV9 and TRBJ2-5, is DSGVTQTPKHLITATGQRVTLRCSPRSGDLSVYWYQQSLDQGLQFLIQYYNGEERAKGNILERFSAQQFPDLHSELNLSSLELGDSALYFCASSDDREETQYFGPGTRLLVL.

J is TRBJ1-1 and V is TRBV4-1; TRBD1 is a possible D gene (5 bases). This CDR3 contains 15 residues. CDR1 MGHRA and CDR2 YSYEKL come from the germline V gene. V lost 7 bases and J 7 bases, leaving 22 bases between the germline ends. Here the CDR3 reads CASTVGHLDGGEAFF. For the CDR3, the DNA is TGCGCCAGCACAGTCGGACACCTAGACGGGGGTGAAGCTTTCTTT.

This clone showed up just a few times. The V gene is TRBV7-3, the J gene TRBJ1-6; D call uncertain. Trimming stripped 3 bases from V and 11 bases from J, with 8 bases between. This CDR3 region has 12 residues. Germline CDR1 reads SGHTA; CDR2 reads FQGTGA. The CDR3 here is CASSFPGAPLHF. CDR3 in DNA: TGTGCCAGCAGCTTTCCCGGGGCACCCCTCCACTTT.

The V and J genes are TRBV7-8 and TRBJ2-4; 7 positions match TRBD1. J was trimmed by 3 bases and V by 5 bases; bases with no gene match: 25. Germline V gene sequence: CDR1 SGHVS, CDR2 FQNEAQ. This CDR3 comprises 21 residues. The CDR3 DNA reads TGTGCCAGCAGCCTCGGAAACACCGGGACAGCCTCGAAGCCCGGCAAAAACATTCAGTACTTC. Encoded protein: CASSLGNTGTASKPGKNIQYF.

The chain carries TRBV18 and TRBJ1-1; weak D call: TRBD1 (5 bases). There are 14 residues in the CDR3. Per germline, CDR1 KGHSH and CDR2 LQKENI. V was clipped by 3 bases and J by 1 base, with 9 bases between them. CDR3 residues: CASSPGRGNTEAFF. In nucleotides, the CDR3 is TGTGCCAGCTCACCTGGTAGGGGGAACACTGAAGCTTTCTTT.

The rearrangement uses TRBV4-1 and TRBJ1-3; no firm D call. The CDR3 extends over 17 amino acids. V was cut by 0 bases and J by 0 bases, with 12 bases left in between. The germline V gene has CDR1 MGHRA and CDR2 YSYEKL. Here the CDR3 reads CASSQDRSDYSGNTIYF. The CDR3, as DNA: TGCGCCAGCAGCCAAGACCGTTCAGATTACTCTGGAAACACCATATATTTT.

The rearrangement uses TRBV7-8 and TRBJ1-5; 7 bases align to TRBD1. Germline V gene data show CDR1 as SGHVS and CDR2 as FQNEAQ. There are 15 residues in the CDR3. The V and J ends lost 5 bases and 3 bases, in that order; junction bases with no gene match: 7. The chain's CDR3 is CASSPGTALNQPQHF. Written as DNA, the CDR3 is TGTGCCAGCAGCCCCGGGACAGCCCTCAATCAGCCCCAGCATTTT.

The CDR3 DNA sequence: TGTGCCAGCAGCTTAGCGGGGGCCCACAATGGCTACACCTTC. As protein: CASSLAGAHNGYTF. The genes are TRBV7-9 and TRBJ1-2, with D maybe TRBD1 (6 bases). This CDR3 has 14 residues. From germline, CDR1 is SEHNR and CDR2 FQNEAQ (reference sequence). Trimming cost V 0 bases and J 6 bases, with 11 bases left between them.

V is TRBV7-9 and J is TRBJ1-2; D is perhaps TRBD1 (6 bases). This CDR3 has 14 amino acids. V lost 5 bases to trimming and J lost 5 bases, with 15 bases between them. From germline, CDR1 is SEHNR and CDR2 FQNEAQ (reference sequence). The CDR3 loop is CASSPLQGTYGYTF. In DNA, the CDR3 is TGTGCCAGCAGCCCTTTACAGGGCACATATGGCTACACCTTC.

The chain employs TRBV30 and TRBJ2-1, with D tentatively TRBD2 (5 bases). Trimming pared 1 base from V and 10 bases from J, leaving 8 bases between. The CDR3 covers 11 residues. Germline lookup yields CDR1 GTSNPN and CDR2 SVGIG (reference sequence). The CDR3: CAWSGVAEQFF. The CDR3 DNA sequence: TGTGCCTGGAGTGGGGTAGCGGAGCAGTTCTTC.

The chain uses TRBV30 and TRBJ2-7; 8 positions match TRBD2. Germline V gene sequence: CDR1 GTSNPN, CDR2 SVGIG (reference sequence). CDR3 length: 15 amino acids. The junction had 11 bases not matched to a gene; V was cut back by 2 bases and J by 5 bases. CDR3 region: CAWSIGAGGGDEQYF. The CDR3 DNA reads TGTGCCTGGAGTATCGGGGCGGGAGGAGGGGACGAGCAGTACTTC.

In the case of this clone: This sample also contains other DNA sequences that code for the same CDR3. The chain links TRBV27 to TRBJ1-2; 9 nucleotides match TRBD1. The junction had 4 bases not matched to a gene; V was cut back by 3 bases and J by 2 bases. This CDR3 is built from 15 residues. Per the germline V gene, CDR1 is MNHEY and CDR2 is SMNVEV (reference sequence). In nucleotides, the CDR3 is TGTGCCAGCAGTTTGCTCGGACAGGGGAACTATGGCTACACCTTC. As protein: CASSLLGQGNYGYTF.

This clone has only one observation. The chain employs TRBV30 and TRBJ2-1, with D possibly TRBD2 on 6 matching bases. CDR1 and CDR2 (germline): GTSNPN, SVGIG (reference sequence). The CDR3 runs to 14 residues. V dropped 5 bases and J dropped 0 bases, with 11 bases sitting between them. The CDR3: CAWQDGSSYNEQFF. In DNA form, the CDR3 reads TGTGCCTGGCAAGACGGGAGCTCCTACAATGAGCAGTTCTTC.

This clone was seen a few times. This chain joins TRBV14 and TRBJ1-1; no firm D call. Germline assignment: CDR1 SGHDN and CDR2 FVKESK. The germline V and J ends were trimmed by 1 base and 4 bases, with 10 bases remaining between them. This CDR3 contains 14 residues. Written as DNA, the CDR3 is TGTGCCAGCAGCCAAGTGGGTAGCGCCACTGAAGCTTTCTTT. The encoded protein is CASSQVGSATEAFF.

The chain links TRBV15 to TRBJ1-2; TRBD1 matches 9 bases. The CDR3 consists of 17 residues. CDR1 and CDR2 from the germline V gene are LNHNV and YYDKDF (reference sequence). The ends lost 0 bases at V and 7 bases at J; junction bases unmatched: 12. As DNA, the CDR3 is TGTGCCACCAGCAGAGATATTTCACCTCGACAGGGGGTTGGCTACACCTTC. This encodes CATSRDISPRQGVGYTF.

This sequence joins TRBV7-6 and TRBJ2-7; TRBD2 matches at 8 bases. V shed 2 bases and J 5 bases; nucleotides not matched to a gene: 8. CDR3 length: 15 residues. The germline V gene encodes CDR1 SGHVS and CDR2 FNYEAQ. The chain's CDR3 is CASSLSGGRPHEQYF. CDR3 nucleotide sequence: TGTGCCAGCAGCTTATCGGGCGGGAGGCCCCACGAGCAGTACTTC.

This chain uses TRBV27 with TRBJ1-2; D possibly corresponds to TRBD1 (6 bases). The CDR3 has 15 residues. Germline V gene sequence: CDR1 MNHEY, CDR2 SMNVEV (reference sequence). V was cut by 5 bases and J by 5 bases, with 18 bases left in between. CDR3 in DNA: TGTGCCAGCAGTCTCACCAGGGGAACTGCTTATGGCTACACCTTC. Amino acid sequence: CASSLTRGTAYGYTF.

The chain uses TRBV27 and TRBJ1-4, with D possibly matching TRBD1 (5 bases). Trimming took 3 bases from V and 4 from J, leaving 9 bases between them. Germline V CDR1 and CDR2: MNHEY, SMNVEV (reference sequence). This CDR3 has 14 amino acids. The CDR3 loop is CASSFWQGNEKLFF. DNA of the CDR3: TGTGCCAGCAGTTTTTGGCAGGGTAATGAAAAACTGTTTTTT. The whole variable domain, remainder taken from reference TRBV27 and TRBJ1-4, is EAQVTQNPRYLITVTGKKLTVTCSQNMNHEYMSWYRQDPGLGLRQIYYSMNVEVTDKGDVPEGYKVSRKEKRNFPLILESPSPNQTSLYFCASSFWQGNEKLFFGSGTQLSVL.

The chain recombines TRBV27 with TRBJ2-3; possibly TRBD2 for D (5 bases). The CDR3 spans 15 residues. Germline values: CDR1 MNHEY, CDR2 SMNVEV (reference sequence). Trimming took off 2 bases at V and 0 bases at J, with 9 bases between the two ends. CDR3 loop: CASSLGLASTDTQYF. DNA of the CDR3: TGTGCCAGCAGTTTAGGGCTAGCTAGCACAGATACGCAGTATTTT.

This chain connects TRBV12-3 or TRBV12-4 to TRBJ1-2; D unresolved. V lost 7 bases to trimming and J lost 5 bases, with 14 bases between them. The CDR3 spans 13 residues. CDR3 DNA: TGTGCCAGCACCGTTGGGTCCGGGTATGGCTACACCTTC. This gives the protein CASTVGSGYGYTF.

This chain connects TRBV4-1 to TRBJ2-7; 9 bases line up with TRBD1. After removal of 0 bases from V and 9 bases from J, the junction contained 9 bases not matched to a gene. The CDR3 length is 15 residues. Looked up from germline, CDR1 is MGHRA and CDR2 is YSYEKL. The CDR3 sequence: CASSQEIQGAGWQYF. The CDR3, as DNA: TGCGCCAGCAGCCAAGAGATACAGGGGGCAGGATGGCAGTACTTC.

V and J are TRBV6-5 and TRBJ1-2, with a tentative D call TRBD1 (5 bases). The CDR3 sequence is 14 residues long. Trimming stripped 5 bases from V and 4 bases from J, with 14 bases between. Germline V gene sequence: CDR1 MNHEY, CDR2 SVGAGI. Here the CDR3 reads CASSRGGGGYGYTF. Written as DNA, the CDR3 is TGTGCCAGCAGTCGGGGTGGGGGAGGCTATGGCTACACCTTC.